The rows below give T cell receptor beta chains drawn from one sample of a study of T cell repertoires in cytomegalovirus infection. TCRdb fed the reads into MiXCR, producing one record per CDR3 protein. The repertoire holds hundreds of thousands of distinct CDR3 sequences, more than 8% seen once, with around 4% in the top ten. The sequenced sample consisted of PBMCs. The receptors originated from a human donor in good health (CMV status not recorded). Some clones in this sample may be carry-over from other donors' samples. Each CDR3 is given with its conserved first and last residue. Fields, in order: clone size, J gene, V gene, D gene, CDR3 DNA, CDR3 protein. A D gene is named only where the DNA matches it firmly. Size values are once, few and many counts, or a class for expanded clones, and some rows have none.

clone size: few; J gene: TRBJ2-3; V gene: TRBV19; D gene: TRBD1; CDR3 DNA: TGTGCCAGTAGGCACAGGGGGCGCGGCACAGATACGCAGTATTTT; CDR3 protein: CASRHRGRGTDTQYF
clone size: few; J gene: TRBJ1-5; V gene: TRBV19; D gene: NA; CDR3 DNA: TGTGCCAGTAATAGTATCCCCCTCGGCAATCAGCCCCAGCATTTT; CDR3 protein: CASNSIPLGNQPQHF
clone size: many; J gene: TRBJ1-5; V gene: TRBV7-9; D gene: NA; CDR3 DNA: TGTGCCAGCAGCCCCGCCGTGGGACCGCAGAATCAGCCCCAGCATTTT; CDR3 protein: CASSPAVGPQNQPQHF
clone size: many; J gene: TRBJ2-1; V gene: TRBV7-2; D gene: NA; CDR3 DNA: TGTGCCAGCAGCTTAGTGGGGCAGAACTCCTACAATGAGCAGTTCTTC; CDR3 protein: CASSLVGQNSYNEQFF
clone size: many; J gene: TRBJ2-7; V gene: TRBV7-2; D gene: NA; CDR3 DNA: TGTGCCAGCAGCCCCTCCGGGACCCCCACCTACGAGCAGTACTTC; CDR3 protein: CASSPSGTPTYEQYF
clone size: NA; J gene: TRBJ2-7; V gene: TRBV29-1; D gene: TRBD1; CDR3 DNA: TGCAGCGTCGGACAGGGGGGGTACGAGCAGTACTTC; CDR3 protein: CSVGQGGYEQYF
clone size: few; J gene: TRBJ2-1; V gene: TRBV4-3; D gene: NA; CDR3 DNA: TGCGCCAGCAGCCTGTCTTCGGGGGTGGAGCAGTTCTTC; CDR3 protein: CASSLSSGVEQFF
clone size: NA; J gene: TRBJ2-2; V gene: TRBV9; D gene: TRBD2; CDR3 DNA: TGTGCCAGCAGCGTAGAACTAGCGGGGCTCGTCGGGGAGCTGTTTTTT; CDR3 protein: CASSVELAGLVGELFF
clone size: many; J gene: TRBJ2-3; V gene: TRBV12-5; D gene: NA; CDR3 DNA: TGTGCTAGTGGTTTTTCGGTCTCCACAGATACGCAGTATTTT; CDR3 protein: CASGFSVSTDTQYF
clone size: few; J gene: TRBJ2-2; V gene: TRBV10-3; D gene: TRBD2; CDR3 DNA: TGTGCCATCAGCCTAGCGGGAGTGCAGAACACCGGGGAGCTGTTTTTT; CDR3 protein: CAISLAGVQNTGELFF
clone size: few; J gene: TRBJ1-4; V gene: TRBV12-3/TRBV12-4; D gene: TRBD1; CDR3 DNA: TGTGCCAGCAGATTCCGGGACAGTAATGAAAAACTGTTTTTT; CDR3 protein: CASRFRDSNEKLFF
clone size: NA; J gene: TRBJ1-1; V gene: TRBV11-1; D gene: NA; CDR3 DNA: TGTGCCAGCAGCTTAAAACCCAGTGGCACTGAAGCTTTCTTT; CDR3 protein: CASSLKPSGTEAFF
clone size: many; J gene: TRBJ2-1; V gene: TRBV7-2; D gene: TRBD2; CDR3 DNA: TGTGCCAGCAGGAATCTAGCGGTACTATACAATGAGCAGTTCTTC; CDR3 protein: CASRNLAVLYNEQFF
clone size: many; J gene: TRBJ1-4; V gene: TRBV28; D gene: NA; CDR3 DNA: TGTGCCAGCAGTACGACAGCTACAACTAATGAAAAACTGTTTTTT; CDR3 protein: CASSTTATTNEKLFF
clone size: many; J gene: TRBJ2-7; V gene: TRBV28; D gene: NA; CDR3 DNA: TGTGCCAGCAGTTTTCGGCGGTTCTCCAGCTCCTACGAGCAGTACTTC; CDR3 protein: CASSFRRFSSSYEQYF
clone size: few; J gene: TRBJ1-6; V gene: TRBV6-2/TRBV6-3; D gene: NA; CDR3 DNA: TGTGCCAGCAGTTACGCGTGGGGATCACCCCTCCACTTT; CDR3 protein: CASSYAWGSPLHF
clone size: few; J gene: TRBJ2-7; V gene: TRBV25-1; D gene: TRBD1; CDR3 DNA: TGTGCCAGCAGTGAACAGGGGGCGCGGAAGCAGTACTTC; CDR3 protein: CASSEQGARKQYF
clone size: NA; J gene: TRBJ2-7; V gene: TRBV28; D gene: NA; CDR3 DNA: TGTGCCAGCAGTTTAGGGGGCCCGGTGGAGGAGCAGTACTTC; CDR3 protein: CASSLGGPVEEQYF
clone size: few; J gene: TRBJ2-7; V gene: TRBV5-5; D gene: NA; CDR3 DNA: TGTGCCAGCAGCTGGAGGCTCGGCTACGAGCAGTACTTC; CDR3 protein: CASSWRLGYEQYF
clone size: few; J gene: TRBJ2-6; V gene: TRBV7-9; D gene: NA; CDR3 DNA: TGTGCCAGCAGCTATGGGACTGGGACTGGGGCCAACGTCCTGACTTTC; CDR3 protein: CASSYGTGTGANVLTF
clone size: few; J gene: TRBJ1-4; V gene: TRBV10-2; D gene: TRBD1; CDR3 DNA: TGCGCCAGCAGTGAGTCGACAGGGAGTGAAAAACTGTTTTTT; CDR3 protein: CASSESTGSEKLFF
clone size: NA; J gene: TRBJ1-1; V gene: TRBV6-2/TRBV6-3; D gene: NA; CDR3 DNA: TGTGCCAGCAGTTGGAACGGGCGCACTGAAGCTTTCTTT; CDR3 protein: CASSWNGRTEAFF
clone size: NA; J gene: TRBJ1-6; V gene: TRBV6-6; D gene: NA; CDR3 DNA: TGTGCCAGCAGTTATGGGAACCGAAACTATAATTCACCCCTCCACTTT; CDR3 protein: CASSYGNRNYNSPLHF
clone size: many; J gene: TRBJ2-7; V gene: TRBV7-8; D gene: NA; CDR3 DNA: TGTGCCAGCAGCTTTCCCCTCGCCCGCTCCAACGAGCAGTACTTC; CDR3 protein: CASSFPLARSNEQYF
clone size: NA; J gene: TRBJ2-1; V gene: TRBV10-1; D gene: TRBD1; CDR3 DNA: TGCGCCAGCAGTGAGTCAGGGAGCGTACAGGGGATATACAATGAGCAGTTCTTC; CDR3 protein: CASSESGSVQGIYNEQFF
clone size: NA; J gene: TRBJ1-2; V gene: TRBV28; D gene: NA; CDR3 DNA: TGTGCCAGCAGTCTCCCGAGTACCGGCTACACCTTC; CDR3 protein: CASSLPSTGYTF
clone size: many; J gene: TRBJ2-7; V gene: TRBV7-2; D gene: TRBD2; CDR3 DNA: TGTGCCAGCAGCCCCGGACTAGCCTCCCGGGGCGAGCAGTACTTC; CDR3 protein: CASSPGLASRGEQYF
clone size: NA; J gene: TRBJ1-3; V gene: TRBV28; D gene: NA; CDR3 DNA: TGTGCCAGCAGTCTCCCGGGACGGACAAACTCTGGAAACACCATATATTTT; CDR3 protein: CASSLPGRTNSGNTIYF
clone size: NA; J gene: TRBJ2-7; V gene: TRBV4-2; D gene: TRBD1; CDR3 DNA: TGTGCCAGCAGCCAAGTGGGACAGGGGGTTTACGAGCAGTACTTC; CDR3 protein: CASSQVGQGVYEQYF
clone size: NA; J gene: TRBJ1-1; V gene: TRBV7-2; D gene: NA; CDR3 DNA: TGTGCTGAACGGGAGGGTATCACTGAAGCTTTCTTT; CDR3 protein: CAEREGITEAFF
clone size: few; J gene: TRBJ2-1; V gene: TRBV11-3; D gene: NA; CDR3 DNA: TGTGCCAGCAGCTCCGGCGGGGCTAATGAGCAGTTCTTC; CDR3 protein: CASSSGGANEQFF
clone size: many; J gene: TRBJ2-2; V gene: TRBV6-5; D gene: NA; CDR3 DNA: TGTGCCAGCAGTTACAGCAACACCGGGGAGCTGTTTTTT; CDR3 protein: CASSYSNTGELFF
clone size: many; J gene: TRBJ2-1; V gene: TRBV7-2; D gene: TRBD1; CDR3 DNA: TGTGCCAGCAGCTCAACAGGGGGAGAGCAGTTCTTC; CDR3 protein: CASSSTGGEQFF
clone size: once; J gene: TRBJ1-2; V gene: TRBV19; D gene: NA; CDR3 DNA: TGTGCCAGTAGTATCGGACAGTCCTATGGCTACACCTTC; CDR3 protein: CASSIGQSYGYTF
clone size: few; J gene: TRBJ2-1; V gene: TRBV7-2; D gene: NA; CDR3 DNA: TGTGCCAGCAGCTTAGTCCGACTAGGGAGTGAGCAGTTCTTC; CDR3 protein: CASSLVRLGSEQFF
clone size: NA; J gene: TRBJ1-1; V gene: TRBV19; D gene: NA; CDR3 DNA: TGTGCCAGTAGTATCGACGGACCCACTGAAGCTTTCTTT; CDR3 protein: CASSIDGPTEAFF
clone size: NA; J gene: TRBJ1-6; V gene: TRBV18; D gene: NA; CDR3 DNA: TGTGCCAGCTCACCTCAGAATAATTCACCCCTCCACTTT; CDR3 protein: CASSPQNNSPLHF
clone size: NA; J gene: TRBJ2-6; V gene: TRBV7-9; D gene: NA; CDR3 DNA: TGTGCCAGCAGCTTATTGGTTAGAGGGGCCAACGTCCTGACTTTC; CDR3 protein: CASSLLVRGANVLTF
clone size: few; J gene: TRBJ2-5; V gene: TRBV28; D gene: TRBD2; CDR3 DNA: TGTGCCAGCAGCCCTTCTAGCGGGGGCGAGGAGACCCAGTACTTC; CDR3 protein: CASSPSSGGEETQYF
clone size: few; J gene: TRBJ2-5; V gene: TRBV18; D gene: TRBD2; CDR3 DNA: TGTGCCAGCTCACCTACGCGGGGGGCTACACAAGAGACCCAGTACTTC; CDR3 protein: CASSPTRGATQETQYF
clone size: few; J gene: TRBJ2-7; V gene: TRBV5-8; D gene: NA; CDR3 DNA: TGTGCCAGCAGCTTGGAGGTCCTGGGGGAGCAGTACTTC; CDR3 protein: CASSLEVLGEQYF
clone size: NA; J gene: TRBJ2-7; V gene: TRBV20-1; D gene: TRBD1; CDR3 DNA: TGCAGTGCTAGATCCCGACAGGGGGCAGGCGAGCAGTACTTC; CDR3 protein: CSARSRQGAGEQYF
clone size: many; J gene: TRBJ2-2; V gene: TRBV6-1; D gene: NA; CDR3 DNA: TGTGCCAGCACCGGACGCCTCACCGGGGAGCTGTTTTTT; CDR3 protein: CASTGRLTGELFF
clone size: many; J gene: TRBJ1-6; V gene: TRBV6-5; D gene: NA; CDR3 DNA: TGTGCCAGCAGTTACTCCGGTTGGGGTAATTCACCCCTCCACTTT; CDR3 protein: CASSYSGWGNSPLHF
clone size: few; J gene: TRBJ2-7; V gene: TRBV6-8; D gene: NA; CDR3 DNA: TGTGCCAGCAGTTCCGGGGGAATGGAGGAGCCTACCGAGCAGTACTTC; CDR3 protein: CASSSGGMEEPTEQYF
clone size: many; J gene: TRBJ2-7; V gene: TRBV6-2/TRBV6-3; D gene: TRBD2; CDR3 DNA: TGTGCCAGCAGTTACTCCCGGACTAGCGGGAGCTACGAGCAGTACTTC; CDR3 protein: CASSYSRTSGSYEQYF
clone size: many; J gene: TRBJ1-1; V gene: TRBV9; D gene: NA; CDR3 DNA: TGTGCCACATCTAGAGGGGGGTCGGGCACTGAAGCTTTCTTT; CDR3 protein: CATSRGGSGTEAFF
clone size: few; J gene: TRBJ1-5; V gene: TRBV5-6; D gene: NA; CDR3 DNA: TGTGCCAGCAGCTTGTTTCGTAGCAATCAGCCCCAGCATTTT; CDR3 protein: CASSLFRSNQPQHF
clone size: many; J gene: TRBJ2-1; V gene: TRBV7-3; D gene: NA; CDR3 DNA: TGTGCCAGCAGCCCAGCAGGGGCCTACAATGAGCAGTTCTTC; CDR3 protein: CASSPAGAYNEQFF
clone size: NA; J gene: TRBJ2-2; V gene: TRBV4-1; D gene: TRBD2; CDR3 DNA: TGCGCCAGCAGCCAAAGACTAGCGGGAGACACCGGGGAGCTGTTTTTT; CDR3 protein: CASSQRLAGDTGELFF
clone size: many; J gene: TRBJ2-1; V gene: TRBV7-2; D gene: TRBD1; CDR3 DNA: TGTGCCAGCAGCTTAACAGGGGTGAATGAGCAGTTCTTC; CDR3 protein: CASSLTGVNEQFF
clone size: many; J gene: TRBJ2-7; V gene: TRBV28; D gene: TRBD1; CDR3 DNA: TGTGCCAGCAGTTTATTCCCCCGAGCAACAGGGGACCCTCACGAGCAGTACTTC; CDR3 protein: CASSLFPRATGDPHEQYF
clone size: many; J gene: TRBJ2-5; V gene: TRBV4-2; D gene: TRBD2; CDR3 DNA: TGTGCCAGCAGCCAAGCGGGAGGGCCGGGAGAGACCCAGTACTTC; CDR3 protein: CASSQAGGPGETQYF
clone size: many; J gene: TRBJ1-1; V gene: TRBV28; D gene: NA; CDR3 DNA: TGTGCCAGCAGTTTAACTCCCAGTGAAGCTTTCTTT; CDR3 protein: CASSLTPSEAFF
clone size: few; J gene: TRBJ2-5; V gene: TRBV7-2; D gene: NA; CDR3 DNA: TGTGCCAGCAGCTTACACATCCAAGAGACCCAGTACTTC; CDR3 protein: CASSLHIQETQYF